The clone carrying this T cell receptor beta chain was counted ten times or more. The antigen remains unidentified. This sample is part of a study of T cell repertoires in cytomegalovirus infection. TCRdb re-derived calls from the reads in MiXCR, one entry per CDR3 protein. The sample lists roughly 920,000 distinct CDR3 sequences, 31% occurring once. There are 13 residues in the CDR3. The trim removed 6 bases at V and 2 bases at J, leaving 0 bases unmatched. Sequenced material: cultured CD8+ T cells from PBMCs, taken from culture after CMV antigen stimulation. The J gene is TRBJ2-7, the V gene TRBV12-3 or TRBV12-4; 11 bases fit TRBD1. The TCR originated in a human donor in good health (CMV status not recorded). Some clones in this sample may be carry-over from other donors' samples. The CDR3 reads CASRGQGAYEQYF. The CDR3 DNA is TGTGCCAGCAGGGGACAGGGGGCCTACGAGCAGTACTTC.